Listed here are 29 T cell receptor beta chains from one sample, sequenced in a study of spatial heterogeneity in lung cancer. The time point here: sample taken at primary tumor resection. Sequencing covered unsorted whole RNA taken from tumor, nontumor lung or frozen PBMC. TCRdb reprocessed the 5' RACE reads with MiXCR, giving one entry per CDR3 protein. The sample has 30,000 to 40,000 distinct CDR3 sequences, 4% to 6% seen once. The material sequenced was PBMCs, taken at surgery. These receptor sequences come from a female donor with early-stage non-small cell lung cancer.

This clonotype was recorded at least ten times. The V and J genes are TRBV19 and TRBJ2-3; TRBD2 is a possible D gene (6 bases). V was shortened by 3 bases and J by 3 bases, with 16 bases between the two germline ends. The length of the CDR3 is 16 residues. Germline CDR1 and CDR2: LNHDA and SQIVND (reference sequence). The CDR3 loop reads CASSMPSGGGTDTQYF. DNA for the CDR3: TGTGCCAGTAGTATGCCTTCCGGGGGAGGTACAGATACGCAGTATTTT.

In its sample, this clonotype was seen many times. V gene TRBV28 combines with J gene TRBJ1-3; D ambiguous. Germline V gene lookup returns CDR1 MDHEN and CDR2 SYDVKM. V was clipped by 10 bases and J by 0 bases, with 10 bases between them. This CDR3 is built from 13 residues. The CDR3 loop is CATTRLSGNTIYF. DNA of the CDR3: TGTGCCACTACGCGGCTCTCTGGAAACACCATATATTTT.

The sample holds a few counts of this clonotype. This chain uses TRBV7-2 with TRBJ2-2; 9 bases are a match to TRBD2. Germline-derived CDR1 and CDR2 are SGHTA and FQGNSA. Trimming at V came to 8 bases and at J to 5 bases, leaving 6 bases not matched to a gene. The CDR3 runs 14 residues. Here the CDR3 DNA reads TGTGCCAGCTCTGGGCTAGCGGGGACCGGGGAGCTGTTTTTT. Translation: CASSGLAGTGELFF.

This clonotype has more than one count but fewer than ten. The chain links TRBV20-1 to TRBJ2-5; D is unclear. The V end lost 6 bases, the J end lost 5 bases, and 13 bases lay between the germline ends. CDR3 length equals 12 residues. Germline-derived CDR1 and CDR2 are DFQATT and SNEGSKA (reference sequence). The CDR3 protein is CSAPGSAETQYF. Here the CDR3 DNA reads TGCAGTGCGCCCGGGTCCGCGGAGACCCAGTACTTC.

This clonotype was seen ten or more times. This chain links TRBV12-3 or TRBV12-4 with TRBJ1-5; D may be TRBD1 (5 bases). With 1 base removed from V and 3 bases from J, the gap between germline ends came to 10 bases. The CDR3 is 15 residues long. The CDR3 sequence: CASSLGGRVNQPQHF. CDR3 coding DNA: TGTGCCAGCAGTTTAGGGGGACGGGTCAATCAGCCCCAGCATTTT.

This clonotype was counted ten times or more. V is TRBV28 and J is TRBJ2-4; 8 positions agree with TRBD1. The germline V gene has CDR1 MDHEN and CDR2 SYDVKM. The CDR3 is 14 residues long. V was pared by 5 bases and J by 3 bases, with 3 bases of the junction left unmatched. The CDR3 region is CASSKTGGKNIQYF. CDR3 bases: TGTGCCAGCAGTAAAACAGGGGGCAAAAACATTCAGTACTTC.

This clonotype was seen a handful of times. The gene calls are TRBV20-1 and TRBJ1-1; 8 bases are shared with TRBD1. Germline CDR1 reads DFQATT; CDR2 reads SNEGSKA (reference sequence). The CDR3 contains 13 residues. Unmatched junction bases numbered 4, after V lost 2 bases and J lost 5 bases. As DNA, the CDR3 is TGCAGTGCTAGACAGGGGGCCGGAACTGAAGCTTTCTTT. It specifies CSARQGAGTEAFF.

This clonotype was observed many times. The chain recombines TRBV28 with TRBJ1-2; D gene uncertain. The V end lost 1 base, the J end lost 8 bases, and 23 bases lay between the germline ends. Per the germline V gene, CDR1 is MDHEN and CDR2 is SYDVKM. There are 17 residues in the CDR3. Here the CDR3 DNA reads TGTGCCAGCAGTTTATCCCGGCCGCTACCGGGAGGTCTGGGCTACACCTTC. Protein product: CASSLSRPLPGGLGYTF.

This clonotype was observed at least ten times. CDR3: CASSQDNNRGYGYTF. CDR3 coding DNA: TGTGCCAGCAGCCAAGATAATAACAGGGGCTATGGCTACACCTTC. The genes are TRBV4-2 and TRBJ1-2; 7 bases agree with TRBD1. Germline trimming cut 0 bases from V and 4 bases from J; bases unmatched to any gene: 5. This CDR3 spans 15 amino acids. Looked up from germline, CDR1 is LGHNA and CDR2 is YNFKEQ.

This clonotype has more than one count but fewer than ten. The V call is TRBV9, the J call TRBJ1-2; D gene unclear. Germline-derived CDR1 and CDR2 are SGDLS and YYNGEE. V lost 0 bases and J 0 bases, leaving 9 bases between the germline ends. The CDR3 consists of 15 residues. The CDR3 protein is CASSVGGHPNYGYTF. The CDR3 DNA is TGTGCCAGCAGCGTAGGTGGGCACCCTAACTATGGCTACACCTTC.

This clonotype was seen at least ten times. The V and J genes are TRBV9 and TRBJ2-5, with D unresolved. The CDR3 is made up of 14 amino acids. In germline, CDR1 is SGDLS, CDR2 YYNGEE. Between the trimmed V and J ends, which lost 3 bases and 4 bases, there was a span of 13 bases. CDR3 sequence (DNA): TGTGCCAGCAGCGAGGACCCCGGTGTAGAGACCCAGTACTTC. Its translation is CASSEDPGVETQYF.

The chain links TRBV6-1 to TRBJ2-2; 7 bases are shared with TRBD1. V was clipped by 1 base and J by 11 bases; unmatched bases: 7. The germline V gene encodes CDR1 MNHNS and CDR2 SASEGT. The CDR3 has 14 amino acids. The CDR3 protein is CASSEGRTGQELFF. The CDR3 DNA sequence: TGTGCCAGCAGTGAAGGGAGGACAGGTCAAGAGCTGTTTTTT.

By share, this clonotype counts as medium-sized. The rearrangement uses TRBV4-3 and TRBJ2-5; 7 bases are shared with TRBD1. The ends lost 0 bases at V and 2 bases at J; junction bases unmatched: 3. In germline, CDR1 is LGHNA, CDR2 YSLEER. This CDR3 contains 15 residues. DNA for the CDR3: TGCGCCAGCAGCCAAGAGGGCAGGGGGCAAGAGACCCAGTACTTC. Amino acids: CASSQEGRGQETQYF.

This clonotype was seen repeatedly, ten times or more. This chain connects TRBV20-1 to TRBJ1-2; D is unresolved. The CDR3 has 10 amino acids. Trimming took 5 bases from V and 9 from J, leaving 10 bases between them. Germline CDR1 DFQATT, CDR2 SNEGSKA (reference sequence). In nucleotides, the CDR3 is TGCAGTGCTCCATGGAAGAGCTACACCTTC. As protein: CSAPWKSYTF.

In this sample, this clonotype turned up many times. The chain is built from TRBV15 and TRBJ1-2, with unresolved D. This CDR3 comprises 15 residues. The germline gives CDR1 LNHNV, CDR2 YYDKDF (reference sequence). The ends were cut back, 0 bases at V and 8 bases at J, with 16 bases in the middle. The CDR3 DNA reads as TGTGCCACCAGCAGAGAACCCTGGGAGGAAAAAGGCTACACCTTC. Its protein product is CATSREPWEEKGYTF.

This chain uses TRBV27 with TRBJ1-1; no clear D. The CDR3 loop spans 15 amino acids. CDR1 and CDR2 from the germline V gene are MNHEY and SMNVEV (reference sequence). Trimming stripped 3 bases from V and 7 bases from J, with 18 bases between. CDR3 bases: TGTGCCAGCAGTTTCTCGGTCCCCTCTACAGTTGAAGCTTTCTTT. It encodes CASSFSVPSTVEAFF.

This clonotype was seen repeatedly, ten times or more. CDR3 nucleotide sequence: TGCAGTGCTATCGGCCTAGCGGGGGGTAACCAAGAGACCCAGTACTTC. This gives the protein CSAIGLAGGNQETQYF. The J gene is TRBJ2-5, the V gene TRBV20-1; 11 bases line up with TRBD2. CDR1 DFQATT and CDR2 SNEGSKA come from the germline V gene (reference sequence). V shed 4 bases, J shed 0 bases, and the junction held 7 bases outside the gene matches. The CDR3 runs to 16 residues.

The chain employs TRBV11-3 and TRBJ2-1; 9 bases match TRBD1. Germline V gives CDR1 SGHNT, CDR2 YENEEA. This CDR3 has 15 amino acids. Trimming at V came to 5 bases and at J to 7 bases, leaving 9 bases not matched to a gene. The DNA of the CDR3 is TGTGCCAGCAGCCCTTTTAAGGGGACAGGGAATGAGCAGTTCTTC. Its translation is CASSPFKGTGNEQFF.

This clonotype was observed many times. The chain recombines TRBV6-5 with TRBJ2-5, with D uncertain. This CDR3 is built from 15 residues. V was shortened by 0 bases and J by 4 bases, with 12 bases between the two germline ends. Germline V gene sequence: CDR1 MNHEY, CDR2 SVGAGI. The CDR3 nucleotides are TGTGCCAGCAGTTACTCTCACACCTTTGGAGAGACCCAGTACTTC. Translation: CASSYSHTFGETQYF.

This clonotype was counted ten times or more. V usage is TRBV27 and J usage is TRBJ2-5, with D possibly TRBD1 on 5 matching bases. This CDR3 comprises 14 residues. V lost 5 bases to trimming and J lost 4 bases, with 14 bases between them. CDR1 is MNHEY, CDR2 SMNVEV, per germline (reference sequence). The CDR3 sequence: CASSVTVGRETQYF. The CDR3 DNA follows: TGTGCCAGCAGTGTAACAGTGGGGCGAGAGACCCAGTACTTC.

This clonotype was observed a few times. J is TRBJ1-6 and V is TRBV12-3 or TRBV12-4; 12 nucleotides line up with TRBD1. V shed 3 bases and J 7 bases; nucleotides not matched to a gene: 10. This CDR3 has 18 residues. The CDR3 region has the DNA TGTGCCAGCAGTTTCGGGACAGGGGGCCCTTTGGGGAATTCACCCCTCCACTTT. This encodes CASSFGTGGPLGNSPLHF.

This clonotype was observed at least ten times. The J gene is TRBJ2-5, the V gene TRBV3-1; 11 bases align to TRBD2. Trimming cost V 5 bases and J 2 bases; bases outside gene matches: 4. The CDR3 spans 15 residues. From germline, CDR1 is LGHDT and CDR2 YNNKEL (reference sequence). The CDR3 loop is CASSTGTSGQETQYF. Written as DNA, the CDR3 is TGTGCCAGCAGCACGGGGACTAGCGGTCAAGAGACCCAGTACTTC.

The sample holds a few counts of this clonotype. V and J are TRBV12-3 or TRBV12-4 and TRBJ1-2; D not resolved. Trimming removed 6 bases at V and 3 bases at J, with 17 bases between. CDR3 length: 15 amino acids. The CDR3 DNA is TGTGCCAGCAGCTCTCGTGCGGGAGCTGACTATGGCTACACCTTC. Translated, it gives CASSSRAGADYGYTF.

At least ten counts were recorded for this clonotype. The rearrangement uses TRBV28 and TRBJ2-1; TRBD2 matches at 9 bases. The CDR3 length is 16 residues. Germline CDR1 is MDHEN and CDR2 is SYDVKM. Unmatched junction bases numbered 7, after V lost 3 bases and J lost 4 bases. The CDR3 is CASSLGLAGRYNEQFF. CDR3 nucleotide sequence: TGTGCCAGCAGTTTGGGTCTAGCGGGGAGATACAATGAGCAGTTCTTC.

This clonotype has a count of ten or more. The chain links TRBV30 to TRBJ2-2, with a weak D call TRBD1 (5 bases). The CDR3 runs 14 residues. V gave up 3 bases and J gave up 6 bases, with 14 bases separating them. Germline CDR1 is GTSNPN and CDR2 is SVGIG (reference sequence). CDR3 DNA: TGTGCCTGGAGACTCGATGGGGCTCCCGGGGAGCTGTTTTTT. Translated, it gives CAWRLDGAPGELFF.

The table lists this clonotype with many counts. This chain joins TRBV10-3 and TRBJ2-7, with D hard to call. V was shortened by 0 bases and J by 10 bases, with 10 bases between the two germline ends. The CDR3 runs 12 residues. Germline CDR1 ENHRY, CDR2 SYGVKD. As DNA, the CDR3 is TGTGCCATCAGTGAGTCGTCCGGCGTACAGTACTTC. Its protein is CAISESSGVQYF.

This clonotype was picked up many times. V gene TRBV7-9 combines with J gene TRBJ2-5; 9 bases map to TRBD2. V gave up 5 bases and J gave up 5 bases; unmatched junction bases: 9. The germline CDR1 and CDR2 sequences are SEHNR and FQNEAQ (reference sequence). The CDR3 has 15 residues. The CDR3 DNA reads TGTGCCAGCAGCCCTGATAGCGGGGGTAGGGAGACCCAGTACTTC. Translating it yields CASSPDSGGRETQYF. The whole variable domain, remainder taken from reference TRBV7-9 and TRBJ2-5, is DTGVSQNPRHKITKRGQNVTFRCDPISEHNRLYWYRQTLGQGPEFLTYFQNEAQLEKSRLLSDRFSAERPKGSFSTLEIQRTEQGDSAMYLCASSPDSGGRETQYFGPGTRLLVL.

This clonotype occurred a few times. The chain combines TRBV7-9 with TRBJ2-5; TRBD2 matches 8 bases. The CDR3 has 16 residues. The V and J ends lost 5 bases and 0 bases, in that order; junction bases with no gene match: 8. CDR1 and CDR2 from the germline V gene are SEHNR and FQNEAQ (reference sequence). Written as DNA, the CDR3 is TGTGCCAGCAGCCGTCGTAGCGGGGAGCACCAAGAGACCCAGTACTTC. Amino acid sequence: CASSRRSGEHQETQYF.

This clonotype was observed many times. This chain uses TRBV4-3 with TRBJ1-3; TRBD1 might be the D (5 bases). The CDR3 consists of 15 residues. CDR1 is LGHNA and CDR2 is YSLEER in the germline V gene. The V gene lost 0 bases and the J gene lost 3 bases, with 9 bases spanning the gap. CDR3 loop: CASSQDVRVGNTIYF. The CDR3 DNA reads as TGCGCCAGCAGCCAAGACGTCAGGGTTGGAAACACCATATATTTT.